This T cell receptor (beta chain) was captured by sequencing in a study of cytomegalovirus exposure and HLA in healthy donors. The PCR made use of 60 Vbeta and 13 Jbeta primers. TCRdb keeps only in-frame clones here, not all; method: immunoSEQ multiplex PCR. The sample totals 70,000 to 85,000 clones; its top ten clones hold approximately 7.5%. On this clone itself: Its antigen is undetermined.

Study outcomes and limitations: A later analysis linked around 15,000 TCR beta sequences to HLA alleles at 0.05 false discovery rate. A missense variant in DCLRE1C was later tied to TCR beta V- and J-gene trimming. Most CMV-associated TCR beta chains were later found to appear HLA-restricted. Previous analysis showed most TCR beta V segments were productive about 90% or about 30% of the time.

The sequence came from a female donor in good health and CMV-seropositive. The sample was PBMCs.

CDR3 amino acids: CASSERAGVRTGELFF. In nucleotides, the CDR3 is TGTGCCAGCAGTGAAAGGGCGGGAGTAAGGACCGGGGAGCTGTTTTTT. The chain recombines TRBV2 with TRBJ2-2, with TRBD2 matching over 7 bases. The CDR3 contains 16 residues. V was clipped by 2 bases and J by 5 bases; unmatched bases: 8. In germline, CDR1 is SNHLY, CDR2 FYNNEI. Using reference TRBV2 and TRBJ2-2 for the parts outside the CDR3, the full variable domain is EPEVTQTPSHQVTQMGQEVILRCVPISNHLYFYWYRQILGQKVEFLVSFYNNEISEKSEIFDDQFSVERPDGSNFTLKIRSTKLEDSAMYFCASSERAGVRTGELFFGEGSRLTVL.